The 32 T cell receptor beta chains below were found in one sample sequenced in a study of metastatic and nonmetastatic thyroid tumors. Treatment of any kind had been given to no patient before thyroid surgery. TCRdb re-analyzed the PCR reads through MiXCR. The table has tens of thousands of clones, 20% to 25% seen once. The sequencing sample was made of adjacent normal tissue. Receptor source: a female donor with papillary thyroid cancer or a benign thyroid nodule (not recorded which). Some clones in this sample may be carry-over from other donors' samples.

This clone has only a few counts. The chain uses TRBV27 and TRBJ1-4, with a tentative D call TRBD1 (5 bases). Germline values: CDR1 MNHEY, CDR2 SMNVEV (reference sequence). Trimming stripped 2 bases from V and 6 bases from J, with 10 bases between. The CDR3 is 14 residues long. CDR3 nucleotide sequence: TGTGCCAGCAGTTTACGACCCAGGGATGAAAAACTGTTTTTT. Translated: CASSLRPRDEKLFF. Using reference TRBV27 and TRBJ1-4 for the parts outside the CDR3, the full variable domain is EAQVTQNPRYLITVTGKKLTVTCSQNMNHEYMSWYRQDPGLGLRQIYYSMNVEVTDKGDVPEGYKVSRKEKRNFPLILESPSPNQTSLYFCASSLRPRDEKLFFGSGTQLSVL.

This clone was observed a handful of times. J is TRBJ2-1 and V is TRBV6-1; TRBD1 agrees at 9 bases. The CDR3 consists of 15 residues. The germline CDR1 and CDR2 sequences are MNHNS and SASEGT. The trim removed 2 bases at V and 9 bases at J, leaving 8 bases unmatched. In DNA, the CDR3 is TGTGCCAGCAGTGAAAATTCGGACAGGGGTACTGAGCAGTTCTTC. It encodes CASSENSDRGTEQFF.

This clone was seen ten or more times. V and J are TRBV9 and TRBJ1-4, with D perhaps matching TRBD1 (6 bases). This CDR3 is 15 amino acids long. Trimming stripped 4 bases from V and 7 bases from J, with 17 bases between. CDR1 is SGDLS, CDR2 YYNGEE, per germline. The CDR3 nucleotides are TGTGCCAGCAGCCCTCCCACGGGCAGGGGTGAAAAACTGTTTTTT. Its protein is CASSPPTGRGEKLFF.

At least ten counts were recorded for this clone. The genes are TRBV2 and TRBJ1-1; no definite D call. This CDR3 is built from 13 residues. V gave up 4 bases and J gave up 3 bases, with 9 bases separating them. Germline V gives CDR1 SNHLY, CDR2 FYNNEI. DNA of the CDR3: TGTGCCAGCAGTGGGACCCATGACACTGAAGCTTTCTTT. Translation: CASSGTHDTEAFF.

This clone has ten or more counts. Other DNA sequences of this sample code for an identical CDR3. The chain combines TRBV12-3 or TRBV12-4 with TRBJ2-7; TRBD2 might be the D (5 bases). Deletions cut 5 bases from V and 6 bases from J, with 11 bases between. The CDR3 is 12 residues long. The CDR3 loop is CASSPEVGEQYF. CDR3 bases: TGTGCCAGCAGTCCGGAGGTCGGCGAGCAGTACTTC.

This clone was seen repeatedly, ten times or more. The V gene is TRBV10-3, the J gene TRBJ2-1; D is unclear. The CDR3 sequence is 16 residues long. V lost 0 bases and J 5 bases, leaving 14 bases between the germline ends. Germline assignment: CDR1 ENHRY and CDR2 SYGVKD. Here the CDR3 reads CAISESRSRANNEQFF. For the CDR3, the DNA is TGTGCCATCAGTGAGTCGCGCTCGCGCGCGAACAATGAGCAGTTCTTC.

This clone has at least ten counts. The rearrangement links TRBV19 to TRBJ1-5, with D possibly TRBD1 on 6 matching bases. The V end lost 5 bases, the J end lost 5 bases, and 22 bases lay between the germline ends. This CDR3 region has 17 residues. Germline lookup yields CDR1 LNHDA and CDR2 SQIVND (reference sequence). The CDR3 DNA reads TGTGCCAGTAGTGGGGCGGAGGACAAGGGACACGATCAGCCCCAGCATTTT. Its translation is CASSGAEDKGHDQPQHF.

The chain couples TRBV30 to TRBJ1-6, with TRBD1 matching 8 bases. Trimming took 5 bases from V and 8 from J; bases not matched to a gene: 8. The CDR3 loop spans 14 amino acids. Germline lookup yields CDR1 GTSNPN and CDR2 SVGIG (reference sequence). In DNA, the CDR3 is TGTGCCTGGGGACAGGGTCTCCAATATTCACCCCTCCACTTT. It translates to CAWGQGLQYSPLHF.

This clone was seen many times. This chain links TRBV7-6 with TRBJ2-5; D call uncertain. The CDR3 has 11 amino acids. Between the trimmed V and J ends, which lost 5 bases and 2 bases, there was a span of 3 bases. Per the germline V gene, CDR1 is SGHVS and CDR2 is FNYEAQ. The CDR3 bases are TGTGCCAGCAGCCAGCAAGAGACCCAGTACTTC. It specifies CASSQQETQYF.

The V and J genes are TRBV27 and TRBJ2-7, with D unresolved. The CDR3 runs to 14 residues. The V gene's germline CDR1 is MNHEY and CDR2 SMNVEV (reference sequence). Trimming took 3 bases from V and 0 from J, leaving 9 bases between them. In DNA, the CDR3 is TGTGCCAGCAGTTTCCGATACAGCTCCTACGAGCAGTACTTC. This sequence encodes CASSFRYSSYEQYF.

This clone was detected ten times or more. The chain is built from TRBV14 and TRBJ2-6; D unclear. This CDR3 is built from 20 residues. The germline CDR1 and CDR2 sequences are SGHDN and FVKESK. V was cut by 0 bases and J by 2 bases, with 20 bases left in between. In nucleotides, the CDR3 is TGTGCCAGCAGCCAAGATTTAATACAGCCTCAAGGGCCTGGGGCCAACGTCCTGACTTTC. Translated, it gives CASSQDLIQPQGPGANVLTF.

V gene TRBV11-2 combines with J gene TRBJ2-7; 13 bases are shared with TRBD2. Germline V gives CDR1 SGHAT, CDR2 FQNNGV. This CDR3 is 16 amino acids long. The ends lost 3 bases at V and 10 bases at J; junction bases unmatched: 12. For the CDR3, the DNA is TGTGCCAGCAGCTTTCAAAACAGACCGGGACTAGCGGGACAGTACTTC. Residues: CASSFQNRPGLAGQYF.

This clone was detected ten times or more. CDR3 residues: CASSAGQSQVEGYTF. The CDR3 DNA reads as TGTGCCAGCAGTGCGGGACAATCCCAAGTGGAGGGCTACACCTTC. The chain joins TRBV28 to TRBJ1-2, with D perhaps TRBD1 (6 bases). CDR1 MDHEN and CDR2 SYDVKM come from the germline V gene. Trimming cost V 5 bases and J 8 bases, with 21 bases left between them. CDR3 length: 15 amino acids.

This clone is deemed medium-sized. The CDR3 loop is CASTGGSGEQYF. The CDR3 DNA is TGTGCCAGCACTGGCGGGAGTGGCGAGCAGTACTTC. V and J are TRBV6-1 and TRBJ2-7; 7 bases fit TRBD2. The length of the CDR3 is 12 residues. Germline V CDR1 and CDR2: MNHNS, SASEGT. J lost 6 bases, V lost 7 bases, and 6 bases had no gene match.

This clone was found a few times. The junction differs from germline at one of its ends, possibly a read error. This rearrangement joins TRBV6-1 to TRBJ1-5; D not resolved. Germline V lookup: CDR1 MNHNS, CDR2 SASEGT. This CDR3 spans 16 amino acids. The CDR3 sequence is CASSSHSAYWSQHQHF. The CDR3 nucleotides are TGTGCCAGCAGTTCCCATAGCGCATATTGGAGCCAGCACCAGCATTTT.

The table lists this clone with many counts. The chain uses TRBV20-1 and TRBJ1-5; D not certain. Looked up from germline, CDR1 is DFQATT and CDR2 is SNEGSKA (reference sequence). V was pared by 5 bases and J by 0 bases, with 11 bases between. The CDR3 extends over 14 amino acids. The CDR3 loop reads CSAAPGNSNQPQHF. CDR3 sequence (DNA): TGCAGTGCTGCCCCGGGAAATAGCAATCAGCCCCAGCATTTT.

This clone was observed at least ten times. Other DNA sequences of this sample code for an identical CDR3. The rearrangement joins TRBV12-5 to TRBJ2-1, with 13 bases lining up with TRBD2. Germline CDR1 and CDR2: LGHNT and FRNRAP. V was clipped by 4 bases and J by 7 bases; unmatched bases: 7. The CDR3 is 16 residues long. The CDR3 here is CASGYKGTSGKNEQFF. The CDR3 DNA reads as TGTGCTAGTGGTTACAAGGGGACTAGCGGGAAGAATGAGCAGTTCTTC.

In this sample, this clone is medium-sized. This chain uses TRBV27 with TRBJ1-1, with D possibly TRBD1 on 5 matching bases. The germline CDR1 and CDR2 sequences are MNHEY and SMNVEV (reference sequence). CDR3 length: 13 residues. Trimming took off 4 bases at V and 5 bases at J, with 11 bases between the two ends. This CDR3 is CASSWGVGTEAFF. CDR3 bases: TGTGCCAGCAGTTGGGGGGTTGGGACTGAAGCTTTCTTT.

The table lists this clone with many counts. CDR3 in DNA: TGTGCCAGCAGTTCGAGACCCCACTATGGCTACACCTTC. Translating it yields CASSSRPHYGYTF. The V call is TRBV27, the J call TRBJ1-2; no definite D call. The ends were cut back, 4 bases at V and 3 bases at J, with 9 bases in the middle. In germline, CDR1 is MNHEY, CDR2 SMNVEV (reference sequence). The CDR3 contains 13 residues.

By share, this clone counts as medium-sized. The chain has TRBV6-2 or TRBV6-3 and TRBJ2-7; TRBD2 agrees at 9 bases. The germline gives CDR1 MNHEY, CDR2 SVGEGT. The CDR3 spans 15 residues. Trimming removed 5 bases from V and 6 bases from J; junction bases left unmatched: 11. The chain's CDR3 is CASSRGLAGSAEQYF. The CDR3 DNA is TGTGCCAGCAGTCGCGGGCTAGCGGGGTCCGCCGAGCAGTACTTC.

At least ten counts were recorded for this clone. The CDR3 loop is CSAGDHEQYF. The CDR3 region has the DNA TGCAGTGCTGGGGATCACGAGCAGTACTTC. This chain joins TRBV20-1 and TRBJ2-7, with D uncertain. This CDR3 is built from 10 residues. Deletions cut 5 bases from V and 5 bases from J, with 7 bases between. Looked up from germline, CDR1 is DFQATT and CDR2 is SNEGSKA (reference sequence).

The V gene is TRBV20-1, the J gene TRBJ2-7; tentative D call: TRBD1 (6 bases). Germline V gives CDR1 DFQATT, CDR2 SNEGSKA (reference sequence). This CDR3 has 13 residues. The V end was cut by 7 bases, the J end by 4 bases, with 17 bases between. CDR3 nucleotides: TGCAGTGAGGAAGGGGGTTCGTCATACGAGCAGTACTTC. Translation: CSEEGGSSYEQYF.

Details on this clone: Because it lacks the conserved phenylalanine or tryptophan at the end, this CDR3 is likely a read error. The DNA is omitted, as the CDR3 cannot be located on it reliably, and the CDR3 follows TCRdb's listing. V usage is TRBV6-5 and J usage is TRBJ1-1; TRBD1, the table's D call, lacks a check against the DNA. Germline-derived CDR1 and CDR2 are MNHEY and SVGAGI. From its first to its last residue, the CDR3 has 14 amino acids. The CDR3: CASSYSTILGGLIV.

This clone was seen at least ten times. A much larger clone is a single base away; this may be a read error. The final CDR3 position lacks the conserved phenylalanine or tryptophan, pointing to a likely read error. In the same sample, other DNA sequences code for this CDR3. The V and J genes are TRBV12-3 or TRBV12-4 and TRBJ2-7, with D hard to call. The V and J ends lost 6 bases and 0 bases respectively, with 15 bases between them. This CDR3 spans 15 amino acids. The chain's CDR3 is CASSPYDLLSYEQYL. CDR3 DNA: TGTGCCAGCAGCCCCTACGACTTGCTCTCCTACGAGCAGTACCTC.

This clone has only a few counts. The chain joins TRBV28 to TRBJ2-3; 8 bases fit TRBD2. The germline V gene has CDR1 MDHEN and CDR2 SYDVKM. The CDR3 loop spans 18 amino acids. J lost 2 bases, V lost 4 bases, and 14 bases had no gene match. The DNA of the CDR3 is TGTGCCAGCAGTTCGCCGGGACTAGTAACCCCCTTCACAGATACGCAGTATTTT. This sequence encodes CASSSPGLVTPFTDTQYF.

This clone counts as medium-sized. This sequence joins TRBV6-1 and TRBJ1-5; D ambiguous. Trimming shortened V by 5 bases and J by 5 bases, and 4 bases separated the two germline ends. Germline-derived CDR1 and CDR2 are MNHNS and SASEGT. This CDR3 region has 11 residues. CDR3 coding DNA: TGTGCCAGCAGTCCTGATCAGCCCCAGCATTTT. It translates to CASSPDQPQHF.

This clone was seen only a few times. This chain links TRBV20-1 with TRBJ2-1; 7 bases line up with TRBD2. Per the germline V gene, CDR1 is DFQATT and CDR2 is SNEGSKA (reference sequence). The CDR3 has 12 residues. V shed 3 bases and J 7 bases; nucleotides not matched to a gene: 3. DNA for the CDR3: TGCAGTGCTAGTGGGGGGGGGAATGAGCAGTTCTTC. Translation gives CSASGGGNEQFF.

DNA for the CDR3: TGCAGTGCTAGCCCAGGGGCCGCCTACGATGAGTACTTC. This translates into CSASPGAAYDEYF. The chain links TRBV20-1 to TRBJ2-7, with a possible D match to TRBD1 (6 bases). V shed 3 bases and J shed 11 bases, with 20 bases lying between them. CDR1 is DFQATT, CDR2 SNEGSKA, per germline (reference sequence). The CDR3 consists of 13 residues.

This clone was seen repeatedly, ten times or more. The chain has TRBV4-2 and TRBJ2-2, with a possible D match to TRBD2 (6 bases). This CDR3 is built from 17 residues. Germline CDR1 LGHNA, CDR2 YNFKEQ. V shed 0 bases and J shed 5 bases, with 16 bases lying between them. The CDR3 bases are TGTGCCAGCAGCCAAGATCGAGCTAGCGCAGCAACCGGGGAGCTGTTTTTT. Protein sequence: CASSQDRASAATGELFF.

This clone was seen at least ten times. A much larger clone differs by one base, so this may be a read error. This chain connects TRBV30 to TRBJ1-1; TRBD1 might be the D (5 bases). With 3 bases removed from V and 1 base from J, the gap between germline ends came to 12 bases. The CDR3 contains 14 residues. Germline V gives CDR1 GTSNPN, CDR2 SVGIG (reference sequence). CDR3 amino acids: CAWSPGAGNTEAFF. The DNA of the CDR3 is TGTGCCTGGAGCCCCGGGGCAGGGAACACTGAAGCTTTCTTT.

This clone was counted only a few times. This sequence joins TRBV27 and TRBJ1-1, with 7 bases fitting TRBD1. Germline V gives CDR1 MNHEY, CDR2 SMNVEV (reference sequence). Losses at the gene ends were 5 bases for V and 4 bases for J; bases not matched to a gene: 10. The CDR3 length is 15 residues. The CDR3 DNA reads TGTGCCAGCAGTCACCTCGACAGGGAGGTCACTGAAGCTTTCTTT. This gives the protein CASSHLDREVTEAFF.

The rearrangement links TRBV9 to TRBJ2-1; D tentatively fits TRBD1 or TRBD2 (5 bases each). V lost 6 bases to trimming and J lost 10 bases, with 17 bases between them. The CDR3 has 13 residues. CDR1 is SGDLS and CDR2 is YYNGEE in the germline V gene. CDR3 bases: TGTGCCAGCAACCTCCGAGGGGAAAAGGAGCAGTTCTTC. Protein: CASNLRGEKEQFF.